This TCR beta chain came from a study of post-analysis software for immune sequencing data. This CDR3 spans 14 amino acids. Trimming removed 7 bases at V and 9 bases at J, with 19 bases between. CDR1 and CDR2 from the germline V gene are MNHNS and SASEGT. The study's findings and limits: Five or six TRBV segments were more frequent in patients than controls; TRBV5-6, TRBV5-1 and TRBV20-1 belonged to this group.

Note on this clonotype: Its specificity is not known.

The TCR beta cDNA libraries carried unique molecular identifiers. Each CDR3 protein gets one entry after TCRdb re-called the PCR reads with MiXCR. The table lists over 700,000 distinct CDR3 sequences, about 32% of them singletons, with 0.56% in the top ten. This TCR derives from a girl between 5 and 17 years old with multiple sclerosis. The chain combines TRBV6-1 with TRBJ1-5, with D tentatively TRBD1 (6 bases). The specimen was blood. In nucleotides, the CDR3 is TGTGCCAGCACCCCGAAGGGGGGTACGTGGCCCCAGCATTTT. It is translated as CASTPKGGTWPQHF.